This paragraph covers one T cell receptor beta chain sequence. Its antigen is unknown. This entry belongs to a study of shared clonotypes between healthy human individuals. Splitting of each subset's genomic DNA was done evenly across several immunoSEQ plates. Method: immunoSEQ multiplex PCR; TCRdb's copy keeps in-frame clones and lacks some. The table lists about 580,000 clones, roughly 98% of them singletons, with 0.3% in the top ten. Naive CD8 cells lacked CD45RO and underwent positive selection for CCR7, leaving out terminally differentiated effector memory CD45RA+ cells. The CDR3 has 13 residues. V was shortened by 0 bases and J by 9 bases, with 12 bases between the two germline ends. Germline CDR1 reads SQVTM; CDR2 reads ANQGSEA. Regarding the study as a whole: A handful of donors shared 4.5% to 6.5% of their naive CD4 clonotypes.

The TCR sequence derives from a man in his thirties or forties in good health. V and J are TRBV29-1 and TRBJ2-1; D remains unclear. Sequenced material: naive CD8+ T cells sorted from blood. CDR3 in amino acids: CSVEEGNLVEQFF. CDR3 in DNA: TGCAGCGTTGAAGAAGGAAACTTGGTTGAGCAGTTCTTC.